This passage covers 32 T cell receptor beta chains from one sample sequenced in a study of shared clonotypes between healthy human individuals. Method: immunoSEQ multiplex PCR; TCRdb's copy keeps in-frame clones and lacks some. The sample lists 2 million or so clones, 85% to 95% seen once, with around 0.13% in the top ten. The sequencing sample was made of naive CD4+ T cells sorted from blood. Subset: CD45RA+ positively selected. The source of these receptors is a man younger than 35 in good health.

This clone was seen a handful of times. The rearrangement joins TRBV5-4 to TRBJ2-1; D is undetermined. The germline gives CDR1 SGHNT, CDR2 YYREEE (reference sequence). Trimming removed 3 bases from V and 0 bases from J, with 7 bases in between. This CDR3 comprises 14 residues. This CDR3 reads CASSSSSSYNEQFF. Written as DNA, the CDR3 is TGTGCCAGCAGCTCGAGTAGCTCCTACAATGAGCAGTTCTTC.

A word on this clone: Other DNA sequences in this specimen translate into the identical CDR3. This chain connects TRBV9 to TRBJ2-3, with D hard to call. V lost 0 bases and J 4 bases, leaving 9 bases between the germline ends. The CDR3 contains 14 residues. From germline, CDR1 is SGDLS and CDR2 YYNGEE. The CDR3 sequence: CASSVAVLADTQYF. CDR3 DNA: TGTGCCAGCAGCGTAGCGGTTTTGGCAGATACGCAGTATTTT.

This clone has a single count. The V and J genes are TRBV9 and TRBJ2-5; no definite D call. V was trimmed by 2 bases and J by 1 base, leaving 12 bases between them. Germline CDR1 and CDR2: SGDLS and YYNGEE. The CDR3 has 15 amino acids. The CDR3 DNA reads as TGTGCCAGCAGCGTTGGCTCTCTAGTCCAAGAGACCCAGTACTTC. Protein product: CASSVGSLVQETQYF.

The chain joins TRBV5-1 to TRBJ1-4; TRBD1 matches 9 bases. The CDR3 loop spans 15 amino acids. Looked up from germline, CDR1 is SGHRS and CDR2 is YFSETQ. J lost 8 bases, V lost 4 bases, and 9 bases had no gene match. The CDR3 sequence: CASSTQGASYEKLFF. The CDR3 coding sequence is TGCGCCAGCAGCACACAGGGGGCGAGCTACGAAAAACTGTTTTTT.

V is TRBV7-2 and J is TRBJ2-1, with 10 bases lining up with TRBD2. Looked up from germline, CDR1 is SGHTA and CDR2 is FQGNSA. The CDR3 has 16 amino acids. The V and J ends lost 1 base and 4 bases, in that order; junction bases with no gene match: 4. The CDR3 protein is CASSLEISGGYNEQFF. The CDR3 bases are TGTGCCAGCAGCTTAGAAATTAGCGGGGGGTACAATGAGCAGTTCTTC.

The rearrangement links TRBV19 to TRBJ1-5; no definite D call. The CDR3 totals 14 residues. V gave up 3 bases and J gave up 6 bases, with 12 bases separating them. CDR1 is LNHDA and CDR2 is SQIVND in the germline V gene (reference sequence). The CDR3 DNA is TGTGCCAGTAGTATGGGATCGTTCCGTCAGCCCCAGCATTTT. It is translated as CASSMGSFRQPQHF.

This sequence joins TRBV6-1 and TRBJ2-7; 7 bases agree with TRBD2. Germline lookup yields CDR1 MNHNS and CDR2 SASEGT. J lost 7 bases, V lost 7 bases, and 13 bases had no gene match. This CDR3 has 14 residues. CDR3: CASTGGSHLREQYF. In DNA form, the CDR3 reads TGTGCCAGCACCGGCGGGAGTCACCTACGAGAGCAGTACTTC.

The J gene is TRBJ1-2, the V gene TRBV28, with no clear D. The CDR3 contains 15 residues. V lost 6 bases to trimming and J lost 2 bases, with 16 bases between them. Germline assignment: CDR1 MDHEN and CDR2 SYDVKM. CDR3 DNA sequence: TGTGCCAGCAGACAAACCGACGGACCCAACTATGGCTACACCTTC. Its translation: CASRQTDGPNYGYTF.

As for this clone: The sample has other DNA sequences that encode this CDR3 too. The gene calls are TRBV27 and TRBJ1-2; a weak D match, TRBD1 (5 bases). There are 13 residues in the CDR3. V lost 3 bases and J lost 2, with 7 bases in between. Germline lookup yields CDR1 MNHEY and CDR2 SMNVEV (reference sequence). This CDR3 reads CASSFSGNYGYTF. The CDR3 DNA reads TGTGCCAGCAGTTTTTCAGGGAACTATGGCTACACCTTC.

V and J are TRBV4-2 and TRBJ1-1, with D perhaps TRBD1 (6 bases). Germline V gene lookup returns CDR1 LGHNA and CDR2 YNFKEQ. The germline V and J ends were trimmed by 5 bases and 5 bases, with 15 bases remaining between them. The CDR3 is 14 residues long. This chain's CDR3 is CASSLIQGGTEAFF. The CDR3 region has the DNA TGTGCCAGCAGCTTAATACAGGGTGGGACTGAAGCTTTCTTT.

The chain couples TRBV4-1 to TRBJ1-2, with 9 nucleotides matching TRBD1. The CDR3 is 15 amino acids. V gave up 5 bases and J gave up 3 bases; unmatched junction bases: 7. Germline loops: CDR1 MGHRA, CDR2 YSYEKL. The CDR3 loop reads CASSSYRGQDYGYTF. In DNA form, the CDR3 reads TGCGCCAGCAGCTCCTACAGGGGGCAGGACTATGGCTACACCTTC.

The V call is TRBV6-5, the J call TRBJ1-2; D not resolved. Trimming shortened V by 7 bases and J by 4 bases, and 13 bases separated the two germline ends. The CDR3 has 13 amino acids. CDR1 and CDR2 (germline): MNHEY, SVGAGI. The CDR3 region is CASKGTDSYGYTF. CDR3 DNA sequence: TGTGCCAGCAAAGGAACAGATTCCTATGGCTACACCTTC.

This chain joins TRBV28 and TRBJ2-7, with 8 positions matching TRBD1. This CDR3 spans 15 amino acids. Germline V gives CDR1 MDHEN, CDR2 SYDVKM. V lost 6 bases and J lost 4; bases outside the gene matches: 11. CDR3 nucleotides: TGTGCCAGCAGCTCCCGGGACAGGATTAAATACGAGCAGTACTTC. Protein: CASSSRDRIKYEQYF. The full variable domain, with the rest looked up from reference TRBV28 and TRBJ2-7, is DVKVTQSSRYLVKRTGEKVFLECVQDMDHENMFWYRQDPGLGLRLIYFSYDVKMKEKGDIPEGYSVSREKKERFSLILESASTNQTSMYLCASSSRDRIKYEQYFGPGTRLTVT.

The rearrangement links TRBV5-1 to TRBJ2-1, with 7 bases fitting TRBD2. This CDR3 is built from 16 residues. Germline CDR1 is SGHRS and CDR2 is YFSETQ. The ends lost 2 bases at V and 0 bases at J; junction bases unmatched: 5. The CDR3 DNA is TGCGCCAGCAGCTTCACTAGCGCCAGCTCCTACAATGAGCAGTTCTTC. Translated: CASSFTSASSYNEQFF.

The rearrangement links TRBV9 to TRBJ2-2; D is possibly TRBD2 (6 bases). Germline V gives CDR1 SGDLS, CDR2 YYNGEE. This CDR3 region has 16 residues. Trimming took 3 bases from V and 0 from J, leaving 12 bases between them. CDR3: CASSETSSANTGELFF. The CDR3 bases are TGTGCCAGCAGCGAAACTAGCTCTGCGAACACCGGGGAGCTGTTTTTT.

This clone was seen once. The rearrangement links TRBV5-7 to TRBJ1-2; tentative D call: TRBD1 (5 bases). TRBV5-7 is an ORF, and what it does is uncertain. V lost 8 bases and J 5 bases, leaving 25 bases between the germline ends. The length of the CDR3 is 16 residues. The chain's CDR3 is CASSIGWGRSRYGYTF. In nucleotides, the CDR3 is TGTGCCAGTAGTATTGGCTGGGGCAGGAGCAGGTATGGCTACACCTTC.

V usage is TRBV5-6 and J usage is TRBJ1-5; 9 nucleotides match TRBD1. The V gene end was trimmed by 3 bases and the J gene end by 1 base; junction bases not matched to a gene: 2. Germline CDR1 reads SGHDT; CDR2 reads YYEEEE. This CDR3 is built from 15 residues. Written as DNA, the CDR3 is TGTGCCAGCAGCTACGGGACAGGGAGCAATCAGCCCCAGCATTTT. Protein product: CASSYGTGSNQPQHF. Looking up the rest from reference TRBV5-6 and TRBJ1-5 gives the full variable domain: DAGVTQSPTHLIKTRGQQVTLRCSPKSGHDTVSWYQQALGQGPQFIFQYYEEEERQRGNFPDRFSGHQFPNYSSELNVNALLLGDSALYLCASSYGTGSNQPQHFGDGTRLSIL.

This rearrangement joins TRBV5-1 to TRBJ2-2; no reliable D call. Germline V gene sequence: CDR1 SGHRS, CDR2 YFSETQ. The length of the CDR3 is 15 residues. Trimming pared 0 bases from V and 0 bases from J, leaving 6 bases between. CDR3 in DNA: TGCGCCAGCAGCTTGGCAGCCGCGAACACCGGGGAGCTGTTTTTT. Translation gives CASSLAAANTGELFF.

This clone was seen only once. The J gene is TRBJ1-4, the V gene TRBV11-2; weak D call: TRBD1 (6 bases). The germline CDR1 and CDR2 sequences are SGHAT and FQNNGV. There are 14 residues in the CDR3. Trimming cost V 5 bases and J 4 bases, with 11 bases left between them. Written as DNA, the CDR3 is TGTGCCAGCAGCCAGGCAGGGGTTAATGAAAAACTGTTTTTT. Translated, it gives CASSQAGVNEKLFF.

This clone was counted once. The chain is built from TRBV5-1 and TRBJ2-3; 7 nucleotides line up with TRBD2. Germline trimming cut 5 bases from V and 6 bases from J; bases unmatched to any gene: 12. This CDR3 region has 15 residues. Germline V gene data show CDR1 as SGHRS and CDR2 as YFSETQ. CDR3 loop: CASRPIGRSWDTQYF. CDR3 DNA: TGCGCCAGCAGGCCCATCGGGAGGAGTTGGGATACGCAGTATTTT.

This chain links TRBV9 with TRBJ2-3; D gene ambiguous. CDR1 and CDR2 (germline): SGDLS, YYNGEE. Trimming shortened V by 0 bases and J by 4 bases, and 9 bases separated the two germline ends. This CDR3 comprises 14 residues. The CDR3 sequence: CASSVEERSDTQYF. As DNA, the CDR3 is TGTGCCAGCAGCGTAGAAGAGCGATCAGATACGCAGTATTTT.

Only one count was recorded for this clone. V and J are TRBV6-5 and TRBJ1-5; TRBD1 matches at 9 bases. Trimming took 7 bases from V and 4 from J; bases not matched to a gene: 5. The V gene's germline CDR1 is MNHEY and CDR2 SVGAGI. This CDR3 is 14 amino acids long. The CDR3 spells CASKGTGKNQPQHF. DNA of the CDR3: TGTGCCAGCAAGGGGACAGGGAAAAATCAGCCCCAGCATTTT.

V usage is TRBV6-5 and J usage is TRBJ1-1; tentative D call: TRBD1 (5 bases). CDR3 length: 14 amino acids. In germline, CDR1 is MNHEY, CDR2 SVGAGI. V gave up 4 bases and J gave up 8 bases, with 17 bases separating them. The CDR3 DNA reads TGTGCCAGCAGTTGGGACGGAAGGGGTCCAGAAGCTTTCTTT. It is translated as CASSWDGRGPEAFF.

V and J are TRBV9 and TRBJ2-7; D is ambiguous. V was shortened by 0 bases and J by 2 bases, with 9 bases between the two germline ends. Germline V gene data show CDR1 as SGDLS and CDR2 as YYNGEE. This CDR3 region has 14 residues. The CDR3, as DNA: TGTGCCAGCAGCGTAGCGGTGGGGACCTACGAGCAGTACTTC. It yields the protein CASSVAVGTYEQYF.

The V call is TRBV6-6, the J call TRBJ1-5, with 7 bases identical to TRBD1. V lost 10 bases, J lost 3 bases, and 6 bases stayed unmatched. CDR3 length equals 13 residues. The germline V gene has CDR1 MNHNY and CDR2 SVGAGI (reference sequence). Written as DNA, the CDR3 is TGTGCCACCGCCGGGACAGCCAATCAGCCCCAGCATTTT. Protein: CATAGTANQPQHF.

V usage is TRBV7-2 and J usage is TRBJ1-4; D is possibly TRBD1 (6 bases). The V end was cut by 2 bases, the J end by 8 bases, with 15 bases between. Germline assignment: CDR1 SGHTA and CDR2 FQGNSA. The CDR3 contains 15 residues. CDR3 DNA: TGTGCCAGCAGCTTATCCACTACAGGGACGGAAAAACTGTTTTTT. Residues: CASSLSTTGTEKLFF.

The gene calls are TRBV18 and TRBJ2-3, with 12 bases lining up with TRBD2. The CDR3 totals 18 residues. V lost 1 base and J lost 5; bases outside the gene matches: 10. Germline V CDR1 and CDR2: KGHSH, LQKENI. CDR3 protein: CASSPRRLLAGGEDTQYF. CDR3 bases: TGTGCCAGCTCACCACGCCGATTACTAGCGGGAGGCGAAGATACGCAGTATTTT.

The rearrangement links TRBV7-2 to TRBJ2-4, with 10 positions matching TRBD2. The V gene's germline CDR1 is SGHTA and CDR2 FQGNSA. V was clipped by 7 bases and J by 0 bases; unmatched bases: 12. The CDR3 loop spans 18 amino acids. The CDR3 DNA follows: TGTGCCAGCACCCTCAGGGGAGAGCGGGGGGGAGCCAAAAACATTCAGTACTTC. Protein sequence: CASTLRGERGGAKNIQYF. The variable domain in full, completed from reference TRBV7-2 and TRBJ2-4, reads GAGVSQSPSNKVTEKGKDVELRCDPISGHTALYWYRQSLGQGLEFLIYFQGNSAPDKSGLPSDRFSAERTGGSVSTLTIQRTQQEDSAVYLCASTLRGERGGAKNIQYFGAGTRLSVL.

The V call is TRBV30, the J call TRBJ2-3, with 10 bases that match TRBD1. Germline trimming cut 3 bases from V and 6 bases from J; bases unmatched to any gene: 6. The CDR3 has 14 residues. Germline loops: CDR1 GTSNPN, CDR2 SVGIG (reference sequence). The CDR3 is CAWRDRGLGDTQYF. CDR3 nucleotide sequence: TGTGCCTGGAGAGACAGGGGGCTTGGGGATACGCAGTATTTT.

The J gene is TRBJ2-3, the V gene TRBV5-4, with D perhaps matching TRBD2 (5 bases). V was pared by 1 base and J by 0 bases, with 12 bases between. Per the germline V gene, CDR1 is SGHNT and CDR2 is YYREEE (reference sequence). The CDR3 runs 16 residues. CDR3 in DNA: TGTGCCAGCAGCTTGAAGACTACTTCTAGCACAGATACGCAGTATTTT. Translating it yields CASSLKTTSSTDTQYF. The complete variable domain, with remaining parts taken from reference TRBV5-4 and TRBJ2-3, reads ETGVTQSPTHLIKTRGQQVTLRCSSQSGHNTVSWYQQALGQGPQFIFQYYREEENGRGNFPPRFSGLQFPNYSSELNVNALELDDSALYLCASSLKTTSSTDTQYFGPGTRLTVL.

The chain couples TRBV28 to TRBJ1-5; no clear D gene. The CDR3 extends over 11 amino acids. Germline V gene lookup returns CDR1 MDHEN and CDR2 SYDVKM. Trimming took off 6 bases at V and 5 bases at J, with 5 bases between the two ends. Written as DNA, the CDR3 is TGTGCCAGCAGCCGGTATCAGCCCCAGCATTTT. Protein sequence: CASSRYQPQHF.

The gene calls are TRBV11-3 and TRBJ1-5; TRBD1 is a possible D gene (6 bases). Germline V lookup: CDR1 SGHNT, CDR2 YENEEA. CDR3 length: 20 residues. V lost 4 bases and J 0 bases, leaving 25 bases between the germline ends. CDR3 in DNA: TGTGCCAGCAGCTCCCAAGGGGGAGGGATTTTAAGATATAGCAATCAGCCCCAGCATTTT. This encodes CASSSQGGGILRYSNQPQHF.